Listed here are 6 T cell receptor beta chains from one sample, sequenced in a study of cytomegalovirus exposure and HLA in healthy donors. TCRdb keeps only in-frame clones here, not all; method: immunoSEQ multiplex PCR. The table lists about 130,000 clones, 82% of them singletons. The sequenced material came from PBMCs. Every receptor here comes from a man aged 25 to 40 in good health and CMV-seropositive.

The gene calls are TRBV5-1 and TRBJ2-7; 16 nucleotides line up with TRBD2. In germline, CDR1 is SGHRS, CDR2 YFSETQ. The CDR3 is 17 residues long. The V and J ends lost 4 bases and 3 bases, in that order; junction bases with no gene match: 7. The CDR3 region is CASSRGLAGGKNYEQYF. Here the CDR3 DNA reads TGCGCCAGCAGCCGGGGACTAGCGGGAGGGAAGAACTACGAGCAGTACTTC.

V and J are TRBV7-9 and TRBJ2-7; 8 nucleotides align to TRBD2. The CDR3 totals 15 residues. With 3 bases clipped from V and 7 bases from J, the junction kept 11 bases outside the gene matches. The germline V gene encodes CDR1 SEHNR and CDR2 FQNEAQ (reference sequence). CDR3 protein: CASSFGLGGAGEQYF. Here the CDR3 DNA reads TGTGCCAGCAGCTTCGGTCTCGGGGGGGCAGGGGAGCAGTACTTC. The whole variable domain, remainder taken from reference TRBV7-9 and TRBJ2-7, is DTGVSQNPRHKITKRGQNVTFRCDPISEHNRLYWYRQTLGQGPEFLTYFQNEAQLEKSRLLSDRFSAERPKGSFSTLEIQRTEQGDSAMYLCASSFGLGGAGEQYFGPGTRLTVT.

This clone was seen just once. The chain employs TRBV7-2 and TRBJ2-2, with TRBD1 as a possible D gene (6 bases). The CDR3 length is 15 residues. The ends were cut back, 5 bases at V and 0 bases at J, with 10 bases in the middle. CDR1 SGHTA and CDR2 FQGNSA come from the germline V gene. The CDR3 reads CASSLGHANTGELFF. In DNA form, the CDR3 reads TGTGCCAGCAGCCTGGGACACGCGAACACCGGGGAGCTGTTTTTT.

The chain combines TRBV12-5 with TRBJ2-7, with 8 nucleotides matching TRBD1. The length of the CDR3 is 14 residues. Trimming cost V 4 bases and J 3 bases; bases outside gene matches: 5. CDR1 is LGHNT and CDR2 is FRNRAP in the germline V gene. The CDR3 is CASGWDRSIYEQYF. As DNA, the CDR3 is TGTGCTAGTGGTTGGGACAGGTCGATCTACGAGCAGTACTTC.

V is TRBV6-1 and J is TRBJ2-5, with D tentatively TRBD2 (6 bases). The CDR3 consists of 14 residues. The V and J ends lost 1 base and 4 bases respectively, with 10 bases between them. Germline loops: CDR1 MNHNS, CDR2 SASEGT. CDR3 region: CASSEERVGETQYF. The CDR3 DNA is TGTGCCAGCAGTGAAGAGCGGGTCGGAGAGACCCAGTACTTC.

The chain combines TRBV4-3 with TRBJ1-5, with D unresolved. The CDR3 spans 15 residues. Germline loops: CDR1 LGHNA, CDR2 YSLEER. V lost 5 bases to trimming and J lost 0 bases, with 11 bases between them. The DNA for the CDR3 is TGCGCCAGCAGCGAACGGGTATATAGCAATCAGCCCCAGCATTTT. It yields the protein CASSERVYSNQPQHF.